Described below is a single TCR beta chain sequence and its context. The data derive from a study of blood T cell repertoires in COVID-19. The protocol was immunoSEQ multiplex PCR, while the TCRdb copy is restricted to in-frame clones and leaves out a portion. The profile covers about 170,000 clones, with about 90% appearing a single time and approximately 6.5% taken by the ten largest. The V segment lost 2 bases and the J segment 6 bases; nucleotides outside the gene matches: 5. Germline V lookup: CDR1 MNHEY, CDR2 SMNVEV (reference sequence). The CDR3 covers 16 residues. Sequencing was done on a sample of PBMCs or T cells enriched from blood (not recorded which). The rearrangement links TRBV27 to TRBJ1-6; TRBD1 aligns across 9 bases. This clonotype was obtained from a woman between 50 and 59 years old who had recovered from COVID-19. The DNA of the CDR3 is TGTGCCAGCAGTTTACGCGGACAGGGGCTTAATTCACCCCTCCACTTT. This codes for CASSLRGQGLNSPLHF.